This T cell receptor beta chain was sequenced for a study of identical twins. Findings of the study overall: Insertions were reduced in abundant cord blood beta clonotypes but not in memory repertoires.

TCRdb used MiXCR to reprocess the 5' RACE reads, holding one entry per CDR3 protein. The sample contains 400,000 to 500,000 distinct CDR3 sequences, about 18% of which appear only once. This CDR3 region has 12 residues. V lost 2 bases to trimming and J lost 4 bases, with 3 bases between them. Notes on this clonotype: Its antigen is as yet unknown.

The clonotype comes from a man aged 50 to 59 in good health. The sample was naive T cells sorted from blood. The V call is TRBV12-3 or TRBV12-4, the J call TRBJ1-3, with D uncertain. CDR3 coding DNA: TGTGCCAGCAGTTTACAAGGAAACACCATATATTTT. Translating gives CASSLQGNTIYF.